This T cell receptor (beta chain) was sequenced for a study of blood T cell repertoires in COVID-19. Study-level information: Italy, Spain and the United States were the sources of the convalescent and acute COVID-19 samples.

The Seattle patients joined while their infection was active and were tracked longitudinally afterward. Per the original methods: The authors estimated nucleated cell counts from reference gene primer amplification. TCRdb keeps only in-frame clones here, not all; method: immunoSEQ multiplex PCR. Clonal size and the V and J genes are those of that table, whereas D and trimming came from the DNA. Here the sample spans around 210,000 clones, 85% being singletons. V lost 8 bases and J lost 4; bases outside the gene matches: 6. Germline V gives CDR1 MNHEY, CDR2 SVGAGI. This CDR3 is built from 13 residues. This chain links TRBV6-5 with TRBJ1-2; 8 bases agree with TRBD1. The source is a man aged 50 to 59 with COVID-19, enrolled during active disease. The specimen sequenced was peripheral blood. The CDR3 sequence: CASGQGTLYGYTF. In DNA, the CDR3 is TGTGCCAGCGGACAGGGTACCCTCTATGGCTACACCTTC.